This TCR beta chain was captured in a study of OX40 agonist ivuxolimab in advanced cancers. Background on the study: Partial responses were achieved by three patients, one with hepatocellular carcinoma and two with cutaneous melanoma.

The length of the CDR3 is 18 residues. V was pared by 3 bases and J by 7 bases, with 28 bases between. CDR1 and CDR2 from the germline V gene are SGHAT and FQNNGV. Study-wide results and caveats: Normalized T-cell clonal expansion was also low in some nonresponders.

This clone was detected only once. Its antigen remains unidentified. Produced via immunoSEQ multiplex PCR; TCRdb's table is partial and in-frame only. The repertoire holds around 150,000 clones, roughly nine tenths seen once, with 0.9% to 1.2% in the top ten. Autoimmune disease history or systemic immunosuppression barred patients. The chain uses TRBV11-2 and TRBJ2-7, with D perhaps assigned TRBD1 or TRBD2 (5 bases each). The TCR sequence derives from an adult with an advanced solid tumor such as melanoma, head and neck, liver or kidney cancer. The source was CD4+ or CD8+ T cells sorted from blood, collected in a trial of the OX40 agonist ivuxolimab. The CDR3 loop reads CASSFGTPTLSRALEQYF. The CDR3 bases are TGTGCCAGCAGCTTCGGGACCCCTACTCTGAGTAGGGCCCTGGAGCAGTACTTC.